One and the same sample provided the 30 T cell receptor beta chains below, sequenced in a study of STAT5B mutations in CD4+ large granular lymphocyte leukemia. Clones were read by immunoSEQ multiplex PCR, and TCRdb kept only the in-frame ones, dropping some. Found here are about 46,000 clones, 84% of them singletons; the top ten hold more than 0.35%. Material for sequencing was CD4+ T cells from blood buffy coats. These receptors all stem from a human donor in good health.

The chain combines TRBV6-6 with TRBJ2-7; a weak D match, TRBD1 (6 bases). Germline assignment: CDR1 MNHNY and CDR2 SVGAGI (reference sequence). The ends were cut back, 6 bases at V and 2 bases at J, with 11 bases in the middle. The CDR3 covers 13 residues. In DNA, the CDR3 is TGTGCCAGCAGGGCAGGGGCGCCCTACGAGCAGTACTTC. As protein: CASRAGAPYEQYF.

The rearrangement uses TRBV2 and TRBJ1-1, with no clear D. CDR1 is SNHLY, CDR2 FYNNEI, per germline. The length of the CDR3 is 13 residues. The V end lost 7 bases, the J end lost 3 bases, and 12 bases lay between the germline ends. This CDR3 reads CASIRSPDTEAFF. CDR3 nucleotide sequence: TGTGCCAGCATCCGTTCCCCGGACACTGAAGCTTTCTTT.

This rearrangement joins TRBV9 to TRBJ2-3; D is undetermined. Per the germline V gene, CDR1 is SGDLS and CDR2 is YYNGEE. The V end was cut by 0 bases, the J end by 2 bases, with 16 bases between. The CDR3 has 17 amino acids. The DNA for the CDR3 is TGTGCCAGCAGCGTAGCCTCGTCTCCTTACTACACAGATACGCAGTATTTT. Translating gives CASSVASSPYYTDTQYF.

The CDR3 nucleotides are TGTGCCAGCTCACCTGGTCCTCCGGGTTACGAGCAGTACTTC. Residues: CASSPGPPGYEQYF. The chain carries TRBV18 and TRBJ2-7, with D unclear. Between the trimmed V and J ends, which lost 3 bases and 4 bases, there was a span of 13 bases. The germline V gene has CDR1 KGHSH and CDR2 LQKENI. This CDR3 spans 14 amino acids.

The rearrangement uses TRBV4-2 and TRBJ1-5; tentative D call: TRBD1 (6 bases). This CDR3 has 14 residues. The V gene's germline CDR1 is LGHNA and CDR2 YNFKEQ. Trimming took 0 bases from V and 9 from J, leaving 12 bases between them. The CDR3 DNA reads TGTGCCAGCAGCCAAGATCCGCAGGGGAGGCCCCAGCATTTT. It codes for CASSQDPQGRPQHF.

The genes are TRBV5-6 and TRBJ2-3; a possible D gene is TRBD2 (6 bases). CDR1 SGHDT and CDR2 YYEEEE come from the germline V gene. This CDR3 contains 15 residues. Trimming cost V 3 bases and J 0 bases, with 11 bases left between them. As DNA, the CDR3 is TGTGCCAGCAGCTCCCTTAGCGGCAGCACAGATACGCAGTATTTT. It encodes CASSSLSGSTDTQYF.

The chain uses TRBV5-1 and TRBJ1-4; D is perhaps TRBD1 (5 bases). Deletions cut 6 bases from V and 0 bases from J, with 15 bases between. This CDR3 comprises 16 residues. Germline V lookup: CDR1 SGHRS, CDR2 YFSETQ. The CDR3 reads CASNLGTRATNEKLFF. As DNA, the CDR3 is TGCGCCAGCAACTTAGGGACCAGGGCAACTAATGAAAAACTGTTTTTT.

The gene calls are TRBV19 and TRBJ2-6; D is undetermined. Deletions cut 3 bases from V and 4 bases from J, with 7 bases between. CDR3 length equals 14 residues. Germline values: CDR1 LNHDA, CDR2 SQIVND (reference sequence). The CDR3 DNA is TGTGCCAGTAGTATTGCGTCAGGGGCCAACGTCCTGACTTTC. Its translation: CASSIASGANVLTF.

The rearrangement links TRBV7-2 to TRBJ2-5; 10 positions agree with TRBD2. The CDR3 is 14 residues long. Germline CDR1 is SGHTA and CDR2 is FQGNSA. The V segment lost 5 bases and the J segment 5 bases; nucleotides outside the gene matches: 5. The CDR3 is CASSASGGSETQYF. CDR3 nucleotide sequence: TGTGCCAGCAGCGCTAGCGGGGGCTCGGAGACCCAGTACTTC.

The gene calls are TRBV11-3 and TRBJ1-2, with no clear D. Trimming pared 0 bases from V and 6 bases from J, leaving 14 bases between. CDR3 length: 15 amino acids. CDR1 and CDR2 (germline): SGHNT, YENEEA. The CDR3 spells CASSLDGVPLNGYTF. The DNA for the CDR3 is TGTGCCAGCAGCTTAGACGGTGTTCCGCTAAATGGCTACACCTTC.

The V gene is TRBV5-1, the J gene TRBJ2-6, with a weak D call TRBD1 (6 bases). Between the trimmed V and J ends, which lost 0 bases and 0 bases, there was a span of 10 bases. The CDR3 is 17 residues long. Germline CDR1 and CDR2: SGHRS and YFSETQ. The CDR3 spells CASSLEWGLSGANVLTF. The CDR3 nucleotides read TGCGCCAGCAGCTTGGAGTGGGGGCTCTCTGGGGCCAACGTCCTGACTTTC.

The chain joins TRBV11-2 to TRBJ1-1, with no clear D. The germline CDR1 and CDR2 sequences are SGHAT and FQNNGV. The CDR3 runs 12 residues. With 4 bases removed from V and 1 base from J, the gap between germline ends came to 4 bases. The CDR3 loop is CASSSRNTEAFF. For the CDR3, the DNA is TGTGCCAGCAGCTCCAGGAACACTGAAGCTTTCTTT.

This chain links TRBV11-2 with TRBJ2-1, with D hard to call. This CDR3 region has 16 residues. With 4 bases removed from V and 10 bases from J, the gap between germline ends came to 23 bases. Germline-derived CDR1 and CDR2 are SGHAT and FQNNGV. CDR3 amino acids: CASSSMYLAPSGEQFF. The DNA of the CDR3 is TGTGCCAGCAGCTCAATGTACCTCGCTCCGAGTGGGGAGCAGTTCTTC.

The rearrangement links TRBV7-3 to TRBJ2-1; no firm D call. This CDR3 spans 13 amino acids. Germline CDR1 SGHTA, CDR2 FQGTGA. The ends were cut back, 5 bases at V and 2 bases at J, with 7 bases in the middle. The CDR3 DNA is TGTGCCAGCAGCGTGGCCGCCTACAATGAGCAGTTCTTC. Translated, it gives CASSVAAYNEQFF.

This chain links TRBV27 with TRBJ1-2; D is unresolved. The CDR3 consists of 12 residues. Germline V gives CDR1 MNHEY, CDR2 SMNVEV (reference sequence). Between the trimmed V and J ends, which lost 3 bases and 7 bases, there was a span of 9 bases. The CDR3 loop is CASSLAGGGYTF. CDR3 DNA: TGTGCCAGCAGTTTGGCAGGCGGTGGCTACACCTTC.

The chain couples TRBV5-4 to TRBJ2-6; possibly TRBD2 for D (7 bases). The V end lost 5 bases, the J end lost 0 bases, and 15 bases lay between the germline ends. This CDR3 comprises 17 residues. Germline-derived CDR1 and CDR2 are SGHNT and YYREEE (reference sequence). Here the CDR3 reads CASSARRGLSGANVLTF. The DNA of the CDR3 is TGTGCCAGCAGTGCCAGGCGGGGGCTCTCTGGGGCCAACGTCCTGACTTTC. Together with reference TRBV5-4 and TRBJ2-6, the CDR3 gives the full variable domain: ETGVTQSPTHLIKTRGQQVTLRCSSQSGHNTVSWYQQALGQGPQFIFQYYREEENGRGNFPPRFSGLQFPNYSSELNVNALELDDSALYLCASSARRGLSGANVLTFGAGSRLTVL.

This chain connects TRBV4-1 to TRBJ2-5; 8 bases line up with TRBD1. This CDR3 has 17 residues. Germline-derived CDR1 and CDR2 are MGHRA and YSYEKL. Unmatched junction bases numbered 11, after V lost 0 bases and J lost 5 bases. The CDR3 nucleotides read TGCGCCAGCAGCCAAGATTACAGGCAGGGGGCGTGGGAGACCCAGTACTTC. Its translation: CASSQDYRQGAWETQYF.

This chain links TRBV5-8 with TRBJ2-1; D gene uncertain. Per germline, CDR1 SGHTS and CDR2 YDEGEE. This CDR3 comprises 16 residues. V was clipped by 0 bases and J by 0 bases, with 10 bases between them. CDR3 in DNA: TGTGCCAGCAGCTTGGATACTGGGTACTCCTACAATGAGCAGTTCTTC. Translating gives CASSLDTGYSYNEQFF.

The chain recombines TRBV11-3 with TRBJ2-7; perhaps TRBD2 as D (5 bases). CDR3 length: 15 residues. Trimming took off 8 bases at V and 3 bases at J, with 20 bases between the two ends. Germline CDR1 is SGHNT and CDR2 is YENEEA. The CDR3, as DNA: TGTGCCAGCTCTCATATGTTGGGAGCCCACTACGAGCAGTACTTC. Translation gives CASSHMLGAHYEQYF.

CDR3 protein: CASSFWLAGGQETQYF. CDR3 in DNA: TGTGCCAGCAGCTTTTGGCTAGCGGGGGGACAAGAGACCCAGTACTTC. The chain combines TRBV7-9 with TRBJ2-5, with 11 bases aligning to TRBD2. Trimming removed 3 bases from V and 2 bases from J; junction bases left unmatched: 5. The CDR3 has 16 amino acids. CDR1 and CDR2 (germline): SEHNR, FQNEAQ (reference sequence).

There are a few counts of this clone. V usage is TRBV7-8 and J usage is TRBJ2-7; the match to TRBD1 covers 10 bases. J lost 3 bases, V lost 5 bases, and 4 bases had no gene match. Germline V gives CDR1 SGHVS, CDR2 FQNEAQ. CDR3 size: 14 residues. Here the CDR3 DNA reads TGTGCCAGCAGCAACGGGGACAGGGGCTACGAGCAGTACTTC. Protein sequence: CASSNGDRGYEQYF.

The chain joins TRBV29-1 to TRBJ2-1, with 9 bases lining up with TRBD2. This CDR3 contains 13 residues. The germline CDR1 and CDR2 sequences are SQVTM and ANQGSEA. Trimming removed 5 bases from V and 4 bases from J; junction bases left unmatched: 3. DNA for the CDR3: TGCAGCGTTCGGACTAGCGTTTACAATGAGCAGTTCTTC. This gives the protein CSVRTSVYNEQFF.

The rearrangement joins TRBV29-1 to TRBJ1-2; TRBD1 matches at 7 bases. The length of the CDR3 is 14 residues. The germline CDR1 and CDR2 sequences are SQVTM and ANQGSEA. V lost 3 bases, J lost 2 bases, and 6 bases stayed unmatched. CDR3 coding DNA: TGCAGCGTTGAGGGGACAGATCTAAACTATGGCTACACCTTC. This gives the protein CSVEGTDLNYGYTF.

V and J are TRBV29-1 and TRBJ1-6; no definite D call. Trimming removed 4 bases from V and 10 bases from J, with 14 bases in between. The CDR3 runs 13 residues. The germline V gene has CDR1 SQVTM and CDR2 ANQGSEA. The CDR3 here is CSVGAGRESPLHF. The CDR3 DNA reads TGCAGCGTTGGGGCTGGGAGGGAATCACCCCTCCACTTT.

In this sample, this clone turned up once. The V call is TRBV5-1, the J call TRBJ2-5, with TRBD2 matching 13 bases. J lost 3 bases, V lost 4 bases, and 6 bases had no gene match. Germline V gene data show CDR1 as SGHRS and CDR2 as YFSETQ. The length of the CDR3 is 16 residues. The CDR3, as DNA: TGCGCCAGCAGCACAACTAGCGGGAGGGCTGAAGAGACCCAGTACTTC. Protein: CASSTTSGRAEETQYF.

The chain employs TRBV7-8 and TRBJ2-5; no clear D. The V and J ends lost 5 bases and 4 bases respectively, with 8 bases between them. The CDR3 is 12 amino acids. The germline V gene encodes CDR1 SGHVS and CDR2 FQNEAQ. The CDR3 bases are TGTGCCAGCAGCGGCTACCGAGAGACCCAGTACTTC. It specifies CASSGYRETQYF. Drawing the rest from reference TRBV7-8 and TRBJ2-5, the complete variable domain is GAGVSQSPRYKVAKRGQDVALRCDPISGHVSLFWYQQALGQGPEFLTYFQNEAQLDKSGLPSDRFFAERPEGSVSTLKIQRTQQEDSAVYLCASSGYRETQYFGPGTRLLVL.

There are a few counts of this clone. DNA of the CDR3: TGTGCCAGCAGCGCCGTCTTCTCCTACGAGCAGTACTTC. The encoded protein is CASSAVFSYEQYF. The chain joins TRBV5-6 to TRBJ2-7, with D unresolved. Looked up from germline, CDR1 is SGHDT and CDR2 is YYEEEE. The V end lost 4 bases, the J end lost 0 bases, and 8 bases lay between the germline ends. The CDR3 extends over 13 amino acids.

This CDR3 reads CASRPDGTVYGYTF. CDR3 nucleotide sequence: TGTGCCAGCAGGCCTGACGGGACAGTCTATGGCTACACCTTC. This chain links TRBV6-5 with TRBJ1-2, with TRBD1 identical over 7 bases. Trimming took 6 bases from V and 4 from J; bases not matched to a gene: 8. Germline V gene data show CDR1 as MNHEY and CDR2 as SVGAGI. The CDR3 sequence is 14 residues long.

This clone appeared once. This sequence joins TRBV6-5 and TRBJ2-1; possible D gene TRBD2, 5 bases. This CDR3 comprises 15 residues. In germline, CDR1 is MNHEY, CDR2 SVGAGI. V dropped 2 bases and J dropped 4 bases, with 12 bases sitting between them. DNA for the CDR3: TGTGCCAGCAGTTACGAGGGCCAAGTATACAATGAGCAGTTCTTC. This encodes CASSYEGQVYNEQFF.

V usage is TRBV19 and J usage is TRBJ2-7; 9 bases are a match to TRBD1. V trimming: 7 bases; J trimming: 2 bases; junction bases outside the gene matches: 9. CDR3 length: 15 amino acids. In germline, CDR1 is LNHDA, CDR2 SQIVND (reference sequence). CDR3 protein: CASTRGGQGTYEQYF. The CDR3 coding sequence is TGTGCCAGTACCAGAGGGGGACAGGGCACCTACGAGCAGTACTTC.